This TCR beta chain is drawn from a study of blood T cells in healthy people across ages. The overall study: About one barcoded beta molecule per two T cells was captured by template switching. Overall study results and limits: Naive and antigen-experienced cells could not be conclusively compared, given unsorted PBMCs. Per million T cells, TCR beta diversity dropped roughly linearly as age increased.

A sample-barcoded 5' primer and a J-beta primer mix were used in a second PCR of roughly 7 to 12 cycles. TCRdb re-called the 5' RACE reads with MiXCR, one entry per CDR3 protein. This sample has approximately 1,000,000 distinct CDR3 sequences, with 45% found just once. Donors ranged from about 6 to 95 years old and were healthy Caucasians in Russia. A note on this clonotype: Its antigen is currently unknown.

Trimming took off 2 bases at V and 4 bases at J, with 12 bases between the two ends. The CDR3 is 15 amino acids. From germline, CDR1 is LNHNV and CDR2 YYDKDF (reference sequence). Source material: blood. The V and J genes are TRBV15 and TRBJ1-5; weak D call: TRBD1 (5 bases). This TCR was recovered from a woman aged 60 to 75 in good health. The CDR3 region is CATSRSGRGNQPQHF. The CDR3 DNA follows: TGTGCCACCAGCAGATCAGGACGGGGGAATCAGCCCCAGCATTTT.